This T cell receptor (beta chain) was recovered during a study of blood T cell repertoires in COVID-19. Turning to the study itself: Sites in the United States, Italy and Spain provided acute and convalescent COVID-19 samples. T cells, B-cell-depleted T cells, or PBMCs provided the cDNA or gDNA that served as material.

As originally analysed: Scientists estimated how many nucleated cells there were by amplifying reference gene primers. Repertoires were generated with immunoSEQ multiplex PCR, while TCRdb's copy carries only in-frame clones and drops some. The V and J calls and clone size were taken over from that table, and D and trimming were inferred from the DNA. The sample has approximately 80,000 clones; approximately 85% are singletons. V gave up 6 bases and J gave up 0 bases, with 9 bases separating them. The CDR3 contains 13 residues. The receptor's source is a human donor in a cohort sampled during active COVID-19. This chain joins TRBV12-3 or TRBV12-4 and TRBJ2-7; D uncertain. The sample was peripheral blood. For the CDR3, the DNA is TGTGCCAGCAGCCCAGGCAACTCCTACGAGCAGTACTTC. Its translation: CASSPGNSYEQYF.